This T cell receptor beta chain originates from a study of T cell responses to AZD1222 COVID-19 vaccine. Assay: immunoSEQ multiplex PCR; the TCRdb copy retains only in-frame clones and omits some. The sample records roughly 140,000 clones, 90% to 95% being singletons. A note on this clone: Its matching antigen is unknown.

Findings and limits, study-wide: Females made up more of the donors, who were largely white British, and clonal diversity may have come out too low. Every sample of the repertoires postdated the peak T cell response.

This TCR came from an adult in good health. The material sequenced was peripheral blood, taken on day 0 of AZD1222 vaccination.

The CDR3 loop reads CASSASDSYEQYF. The CDR3 DNA is TGTGCCAGTTCTGCCTCCGACTCCTACGAGCAGTACTTC. The chain carries TRBV19 and TRBJ2-7; D not resolved. Per germline, CDR1 LNHDA and CDR2 SQIVND (reference sequence). Trimming shortened V by 8 bases and J by 0 bases, and 11 bases separated the two germline ends. This CDR3 contains 13 residues.